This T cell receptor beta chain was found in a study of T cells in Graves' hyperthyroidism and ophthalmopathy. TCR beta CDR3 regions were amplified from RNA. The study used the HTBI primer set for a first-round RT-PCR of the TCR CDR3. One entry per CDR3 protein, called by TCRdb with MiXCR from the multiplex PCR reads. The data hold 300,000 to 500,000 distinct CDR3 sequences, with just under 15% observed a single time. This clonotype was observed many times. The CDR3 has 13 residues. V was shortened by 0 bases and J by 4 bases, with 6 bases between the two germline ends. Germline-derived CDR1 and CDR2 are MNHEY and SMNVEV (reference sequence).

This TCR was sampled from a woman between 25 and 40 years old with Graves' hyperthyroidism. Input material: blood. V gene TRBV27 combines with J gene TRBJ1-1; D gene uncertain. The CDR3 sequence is CASSLSGSTEAFF. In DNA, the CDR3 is TGTGCCAGCAGTTTATCAGGTTCCACTGAAGCTTTCTTT.